This T cell receptor beta chain was sequenced in a study of technical replicates of blood from a handful of donors. Assay used: immunoSEQ multiplex PCR; TCRdb lists only in-frame clones, some missing. There are around 53,000 clones in the sample; 80% to 95% occur only once, and about 3.9% lies in the top ten. This CDR3 spans 14 amino acids. Trimming took off 1 base at V and 0 bases at J, with 6 bases between the two ends. Germline CDR1 SEHNR, CDR2 FQNEAQ (reference sequence). The chain links TRBV7-9 to TRBJ1-1; D is unclear. The receptor was isolated from a human donor in good health. Some clones in this sample may be carry-over from other donors' samples. The sample consisted of PBMCs. The CDR3 is CASSLEQMNTEAFF. The CDR3 nucleotides are TGTGCCAGCAGCTTAGAACAGATGAACACTGAAGCTTTCTTT.